This TCR beta chain was recorded in a study of Graves' ophthalmopathy and Graves' hyperthyroidism. General study findings and limits: Blood also held most thyroid clonotypes expanded above 0.001 frequency.

The TCR beta CDR3 regions underwent amplification from RNA transcripts. Second-round multiplex PCR came after a first-round RT-PCR that employed HTBI primers. TCRdb recomputed calls from the multiplex PCR reads with MiXCR, one row per CDR3 protein. The table shows 170,000 or so distinct CDR3 sequences, with under 40% occurring only once. With respect to this clonotype: Its target is unknown.

This sequence originates from a woman aged 40 to 55 with Graves' ophthalmopathy. Sequenced sample: peripheral blood.

The CDR3 sequence is CASIQPGQVVFEQYF. CDR3 nucleotides: TGTGCCAGCATCCAACCGGGACAGGTTGTATTCGAGCAGTACTTC. The chain links TRBV6-2 or TRBV6-3 to TRBJ2-7, with 8 bases matching TRBD1. CDR3 length: 15 residues. The germline V gene has CDR1 MNHEY and CDR2 SVGEGT. Germline trimming cut 7 bases from V and 6 bases from J; bases unmatched to any gene: 14.